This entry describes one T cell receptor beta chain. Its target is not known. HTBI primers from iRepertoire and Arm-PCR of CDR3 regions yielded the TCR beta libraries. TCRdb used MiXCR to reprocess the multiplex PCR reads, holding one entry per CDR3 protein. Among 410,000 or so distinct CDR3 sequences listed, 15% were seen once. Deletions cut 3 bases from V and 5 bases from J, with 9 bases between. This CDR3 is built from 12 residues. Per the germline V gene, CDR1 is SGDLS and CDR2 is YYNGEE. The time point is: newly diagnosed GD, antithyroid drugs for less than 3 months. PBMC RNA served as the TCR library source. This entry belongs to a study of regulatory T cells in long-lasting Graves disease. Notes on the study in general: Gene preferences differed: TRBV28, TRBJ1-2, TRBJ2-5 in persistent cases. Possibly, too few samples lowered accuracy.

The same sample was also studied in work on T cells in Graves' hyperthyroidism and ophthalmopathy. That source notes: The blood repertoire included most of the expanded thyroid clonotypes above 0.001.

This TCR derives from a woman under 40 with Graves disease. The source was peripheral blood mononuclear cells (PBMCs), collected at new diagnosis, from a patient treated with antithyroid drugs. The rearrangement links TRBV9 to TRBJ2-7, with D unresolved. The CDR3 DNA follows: TGTGCCAGCAGCGCCGTAGACGACGAGCAGTACTTC. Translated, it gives CASSAVDDEQYF.